A single T cell receptor (beta chain) is shown here with its context. The data are from a study of cytomegalovirus exposure and HLA in healthy donors. The protocol was immunoSEQ multiplex PCR, while the TCRdb copy is restricted to in-frame clones and leaves out a portion. This sample has around 400,000 clones, with about nine tenths found just once. This CDR3 comprises 13 residues. V lost 4 bases and J lost 2, with 9 bases in between. CDR1 is GTSNPN and CDR2 is SVGIG in the germline V gene (reference sequence). This receptor was identified in a woman aged 18-29 years in good health and CMV-seronegative. This chain connects TRBV30 to TRBJ1-3; D is unresolved. Source material: PBMCs. In nucleotides, the CDR3 is TGTGCCTGGAATGCTGGGCCTGGAAACACCATATATTTT. Its translation is CAWNAGPGNTIYF.